The source of this T cell receptor beta chain is a study of blood T cell repertoires in COVID-19. On the study more broadly: Collection of acute and convalescent COVID-19 samples took place in the United States, Italy and Spain. From T cells, B-cell-depleted T cells, or PBMCs came the material, which was cDNA or gDNA.

Per the original data handling: Researchers report that nucleated cell counts were estimated from reference gene primer amplification. Here immunoSEQ multiplex PCR was the method, and the copy in TCRdb shows in-frame clones only, minus some. V, J and clone size were drawn from that table, and D and trimming were deduced from the DNA. The sample carries about 130,000 clones, approximately 80% recorded once. Germline CDR1 LGHNA, CDR2 YNFKEQ. V was clipped by 0 bases and J by 0 bases, with 12 bases between them. This CDR3 comprises 16 residues. This clone occurred many times. The V call is TRBV4-2, the J call TRBJ2-7; D is possibly TRBD2 (5 bases). The specimen was peripheral blood. The TCR originated in a man aged 55 to 70 who had recovered from COVID-19. The CDR3 here is CASSQDAPGSSYEQYF. In DNA form, the CDR3 reads TGTGCCAGCAGCCAAGATGCCCCGGGAAGCTCCTACGAGCAGTACTTC.